The following is a T cell receptor (beta chain) sequence with its context. CDR3 length equals 16 residues. The V gene end was trimmed by 6 bases and the J gene end by 0 bases; junction bases not matched to a gene: 8. The V gene's germline CDR1 is SGHRS and CDR2 YFSETQ. The age range of participants was about 18 to 95 years, with residence in about 25 US areas. These data originate in a study of blood T cell repertoires in COVID-19. Data came from immunoSEQ multiplex PCR; TCRdb stores just in-frame clones and leaves some out. The table records over 250,000 clones, 87% of them present only once. The chain recombines TRBV5-1 with TRBJ2-1, with TRBD2 matching 8 bases. This clonotype originated in a woman aged 18-30 years who had recovered from COVID-19. Source material: PBMCs or T cells enriched from blood (not recorded which). The CDR3 DNA reads as TGCGCCAGCAAACTAGCGGTCCAGAGCTCCTACAATGAGCAGTTCTTC. It specifies CASKLAVQSSYNEQFF.